The sequence of this TCR beta chain was determined in a study of blood T cell repertoires in COVID-19 (dated by TCRdb to between 2020 and 2021). A note on the overall study: The collaborator samples originated in the United States, Italy and Spain and spanned the acute and convalescent phases of COVID-19. The material from the prospective study consisted of cDNA or gDNA derived from T cells, B-cell-depleted T cells, or PBMCs. Deeply sampled blood TCRbeta repertoires from subjects exposed to, actively infected with, or recovered from COVID-19 were included in the dataset. A freely available public database, intended as a resource for researchers studying the immune response to SARS-CoV-2, is where the repertoires were released. The samples were drawn from the first 160 participants of the ongoing ImmuneRACE study and from roughly 1,300 subjects provided by 6 global collaborators. Nearly every sample came with metadata listing a de-identified subject ID, COVID-19 status, age in years and sex. HLA class I and class II types, where available, came from metadata supplied by the sample provider rather than from assay-based typing.

The research as a whole found: The amount of clinical and demographic metadata varied by source and participant and was provided uncurated.

Collaborating institutions collected whole blood in K2EDTA tubes following their own protocols. For TCRbeta analysis, collaborator samples were shipped as frozen whole blood, as isolated PBMCs, or as DNA extracted from either sample type. TCRbeta CDR3 regions were amplified from genomic DNA by means of the immunoSEQ Assay, a bias-controlled multiplex PCR. On the study's bioinformatics: Nucleated cell counts per sample were estimated from amplification of reference gene primers within the assay. To quantify the absolute abundance of each unique TCRbeta CDR3 rearrangement, sequence reads were collapsed and filtered. For each sample, productive Simpson clonality was calculated as the square root of Simpson's diversity index over productive rearrangements. Here the immuneACCESS table is served through TCRdb, limited to in-frame sequences with V and J called. Missing clones are a known gap in these copies; in checked studies unresolved V genes cover under half, and the rest lacks a known reason. Clone size and the V and J calls come from that table; the DNA yielded D and trimming. This sample has 250,000 to 300,000 clones in its table, and approximately 85% of those were observed once. Approximately 5% of the sample goes to the ten largest clones.

This clone was detected once. Its antigen remains unidentified. Base-call qualities are not available, and no considerably larger clone is one nucleotide away. Sequences were obtained from peripheral blood. The receptor's source is a man between 45 and 60 years old with active or convalescent COVID-19.

The DNA reads TGCAGTGCTAGTAGTTGGAGCTACAATGAGCAGTTCTTC. This is translated as CSASSWSYNEQFF. The rearranged chain carries TRBV20-1 and TRBJ2-1, with the D gene not confidently named. V gives up 3 bases and J gives up 3 bases, and the segment between their germline ends measures 9 bases. Taken from the germline V gene (reference sequence), the CDR1 and CDR2 loops are DFQATT and SNEGSKA. The CDR3 runs 13 amino acids, cysteine and phenylalanine included. The kept DNA is CDR3 alone, 39 bases in frame from the first base.